A single sample gave rise to the 15 T cell receptor beta chains below, sequenced in a study of immune evolution from preneoplasia to lung adenocarcinoma. Clones were sequenced by immunoSEQ multiplex PCR, and TCRdb holds only the in-frame ones, with some missing. The sample includes 4,000 or so clones, 70% to 90% of them seen just once. Sequencing was done on a sample of FFPE minimally invasive lung adenocarcinoma tissue. The receptors come from an older donor with lung adenocarcinoma.

The chain couples TRBV6-1 to TRBJ1-5, with D possibly being TRBD1 (5 bases). V was cut by 3 bases and J by 7 bases, with 13 bases left in between. Germline V gene sequence: CDR1 MNHNS, CDR2 SASEGT. This CDR3 has 14 amino acids. CDR3 bases: TGTGCCAGCAGTGAGAAGGGAGGGGACCAGCCCCAGCATTTT. This gives the protein CASSEKGGDQPQHF.

The V call is TRBV29-1, the J call TRBJ2-3; a weak D match, TRBD2 (7 bases). Germline V CDR1 and CDR2: SQVTM, ANQGSEA. This CDR3 comprises 16 residues. Trimming pared 7 bases from V and 4 bases from J, leaving 24 bases between. Written as DNA, the CDR3 is TGCAGCGGAGGGGGGGGTGTGACTCGGGGACCAGATACGCAGTATTTT. This codes for CSGGGGVTRGPDTQYF.

The chain carries TRBV11-2 and TRBJ1-3, with TRBD1 matching over 8 bases. With 5 bases clipped from V and 4 bases from J, the junction kept 4 bases outside the gene matches. CDR3 length equals 14 residues. Germline CDR1 reads SGHAT; CDR2 reads FQNNGV. The CDR3 is CASSQGTGGNTIYF. CDR3 coding DNA: TGTGCCAGCAGCCAAGGGACAGGCGGAAACACCATATATTTT. Based on the CDR3 plus reference TRBV11-2 and TRBJ1-3, the full variable domain is EAGVAQSPRYKIIEKRQSVAFWCNPISGHATLYWYQQILGQGPKLLIQFQNNGVVDDSQLPKDRFSAERLKGVDSTLKIQPAKLEDSAVYLCASSQGTGGNTIYFGEGSWLTVV.

The chain carries TRBV2 and TRBJ2-5; 9 bases match TRBD1. With V trimmed by 3 bases and J by 5 bases, 4 bases remained unmatched. From germline, CDR1 is SNHLY and CDR2 FYNNEI. The CDR3 has 14 residues. CDR3 bases: TGTGCCAGCAGTGAGGGACAGGGCGTCGAGACCCAGTACTTC. The encoded protein is CASSEGQGVETQYF.

The J gene is TRBJ1-1, the V gene TRBV14; TRBD1 is a possible D gene (6 bases). V gave up 4 bases and J gave up 2 bases, with 17 bases separating them. Per germline, CDR1 SGHDN and CDR2 FVKESK. The length of the CDR3 is 16 residues. CDR3 nucleotide sequence: TGTGCCAGCAGCCCCTTATCCGGGACACTTAACACTGAAGCTTTCTTT. As protein: CASSPLSGTLNTEAFF.

J is TRBJ2-2 and V is TRBV7-2; 10 bases match TRBD2. The CDR3 is made up of 17 amino acids. Germline CDR1 is SGHTA and CDR2 is FQGNSA. After removal of 1 base from V and 4 bases from J, the junction contained 6 bases not matched to a gene. The CDR3 bases are TGTGCCAGCAGCTTAGGGGCTAGCGGGAGAGTCACCGGGGAGCTGTTTTTT. Protein product: CASSLGASGRVTGELFF.

The chain recombines TRBV28 with TRBJ1-2; D possibly corresponds to TRBD1 (5 bases). The germline V gene has CDR1 MDHEN and CDR2 SYDVKM. Trimming cost V 11 bases and J 4 bases, with 14 bases left between them. CDR3 length: 12 residues. The CDR3 DNA sequence: TGTGCCGTGCGGGGGAGCTTCTATGGCTACACCTTC. This encodes CAVRGSFYGYTF.

The chain joins TRBV5-4 to TRBJ2-3; no reliable D call. The CDR3 is made up of 13 amino acids. The germline gives CDR1 SGHNT, CDR2 YYREEE (reference sequence). Between the trimmed V and J ends, which lost 4 bases and 0 bases, there was a span of 6 bases. CDR3 bases: TGTGCCAGCAGCCCCTATAGCACAGATACGCAGTATTTT. Protein product: CASSPYSTDTQYF.

The chain joins TRBV4-3 to TRBJ1-2, with 9 bases lining up with TRBD1. Trimming at V came to 2 bases and at J to 4 bases, leaving 8 bases not matched to a gene. CDR1 and CDR2 (germline): LGHNA, YSLEER. The CDR3 is made up of 16 amino acids. The CDR3 sequence: CASSQFSGTGTYGYTF. In DNA form, the CDR3 reads TGCGCCAGCAGCCAATTCTCCGGGACAGGGACCTATGGCTACACCTTC.

The chain joins TRBV7-2 to TRBJ1-3; 9 nucleotides agree with TRBD1. CDR3 length: 19 amino acids. Per germline, CDR1 SGHTA and CDR2 FQGNSA. Trimming took 0 bases from V and 6 from J; bases not matched to a gene: 15. This CDR3 is CASSLAGSRPGTGQNTIYF. As DNA, the CDR3 is TGTGCCAGCAGCTTAGCCGGTAGCCGTCCCGGGACAGGGCAAAACACCATATATTTT.

The V and J genes are TRBV7-6 and TRBJ2-3, with D unclear. Germline V lookup: CDR1 SGHVS, CDR2 FNYEAQ. This CDR3 spans 13 amino acids. Trimming shortened V by 4 bases and J by 6 bases, and 11 bases separated the two germline ends. The CDR3 reads CASSSSGVDTQYF. The CDR3 coding sequence is TGTGCCAGCAGCTCCTCCGGTGTGGATACGCAGTATTTT.

This clone came up a few times. The rearrangement links TRBV2 to TRBJ2-2; TRBD2 might be the D (5 bases). Trimming took 7 bases from V and 3 from J, leaving 18 bases between them. CDR1 and CDR2 (germline): SNHLY, FYNNEI. There are 16 residues in the CDR3. This CDR3 is CASTFSRERDTGELFF. CDR3 nucleotide sequence: TGTGCCAGCACCTTCTCACGGGAAAGGGACACCGGGGAGCTGTTTTTT.

CDR3 protein: CASSYSIAGVYEQYF. The CDR3 DNA follows: TGTGCCAGCAGTTACTCGATTGCGGGCGTCTACGAGCAGTACTTC. The J gene is TRBJ2-7, the V gene TRBV6-5; weak D call: TRBD2 (5 bases). Germline values: CDR1 MNHEY, CDR2 SVGAGI. CDR3 size: 15 residues. The germline V and J ends were trimmed by 0 bases and 3 bases, with 12 bases remaining between them.

The chain has TRBV6-6 and TRBJ2-2; D is perhaps TRBD2 (5 bases). V lost 5 bases, J lost 3 bases, and 13 bases lay in between. Germline CDR1 MNHNY, CDR2 SVGAGI (reference sequence). The CDR3 is 15 residues long. The DNA for the CDR3 is TGTGCCAGCAGTCCCGGACTGGCGGACACCGGGGAGCTGTTTTTT. This codes for CASSPGLADTGELFF.

The chain joins TRBV5-4 to TRBJ1-1; D might be TRBD1 (5 bases). V shed 0 bases and J shed 7 bases, with 19 bases lying between them. The CDR3 runs 16 residues. CDR1 and CDR2 (germline): SGHNT, YYREEE (reference sequence). The CDR3 DNA is TGTGCCAGCAGCTTGGGGGGGTCGGTGAAGGATGGTGAAGCTTTCTTT. It yields the protein CASSLGGSVKDGEAFF.